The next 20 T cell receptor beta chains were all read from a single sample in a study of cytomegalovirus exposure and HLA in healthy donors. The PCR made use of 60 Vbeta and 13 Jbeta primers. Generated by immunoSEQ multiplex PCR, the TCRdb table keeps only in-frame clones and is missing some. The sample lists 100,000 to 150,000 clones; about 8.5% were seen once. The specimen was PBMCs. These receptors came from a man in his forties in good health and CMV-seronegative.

The CDR3 sequence: CASSSPGQVAFF. CDR3 DNA: TGTGCCAGTAGTTCCCCGGGACAAGTAGCTTTCTTT. The chain uses TRBV19 and TRBJ1-1; D might be TRBD1 (6 bases). Germline V CDR1 and CDR2: LNHDA, SQIVND (reference sequence). Trimming left V 5 bases short and J 10 bases short, with 14 bases between. The CDR3 extends over 12 amino acids.

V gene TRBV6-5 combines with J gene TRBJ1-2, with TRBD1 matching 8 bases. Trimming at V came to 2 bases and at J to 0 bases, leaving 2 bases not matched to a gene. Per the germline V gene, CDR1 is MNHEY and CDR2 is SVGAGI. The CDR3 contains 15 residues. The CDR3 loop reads CASSYIQGANYGYTF. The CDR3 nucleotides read TGTGCCAGCAGTTACATACAGGGGGCTAACTATGGCTACACCTTC.

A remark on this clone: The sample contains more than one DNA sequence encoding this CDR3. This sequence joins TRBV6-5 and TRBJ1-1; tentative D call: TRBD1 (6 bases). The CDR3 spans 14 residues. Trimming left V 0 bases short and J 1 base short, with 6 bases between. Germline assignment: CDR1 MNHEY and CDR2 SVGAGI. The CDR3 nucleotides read TGTGCCAGCAGTTACTCGACAGGGAACACTGAAGCTTTCTTT. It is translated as CASSYSTGNTEAFF.

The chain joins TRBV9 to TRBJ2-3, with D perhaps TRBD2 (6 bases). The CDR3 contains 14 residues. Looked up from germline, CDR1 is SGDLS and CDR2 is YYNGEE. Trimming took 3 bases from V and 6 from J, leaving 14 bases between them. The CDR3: CASSERDWWDTQYF. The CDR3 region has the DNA TGTGCCAGCAGCGAGAGGGACTGGTGGGATACGCAGTATTTT.

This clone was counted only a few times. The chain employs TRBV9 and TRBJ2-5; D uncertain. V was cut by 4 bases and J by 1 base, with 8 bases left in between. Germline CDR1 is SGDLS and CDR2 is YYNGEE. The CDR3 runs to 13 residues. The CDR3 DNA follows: TGTGCCAGCAGCCTACAGTCCCAAGAGACCCAGTACTTC. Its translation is CASSLQSQETQYF.

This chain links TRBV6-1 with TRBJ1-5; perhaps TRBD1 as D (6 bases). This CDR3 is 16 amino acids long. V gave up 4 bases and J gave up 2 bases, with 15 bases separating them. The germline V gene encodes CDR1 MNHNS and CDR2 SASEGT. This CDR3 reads CASSVPLRQGNQPQHF. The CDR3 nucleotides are TGTGCCAGCAGTGTCCCCCTCAGACAGGGCAATCAGCCCCAGCATTTT.

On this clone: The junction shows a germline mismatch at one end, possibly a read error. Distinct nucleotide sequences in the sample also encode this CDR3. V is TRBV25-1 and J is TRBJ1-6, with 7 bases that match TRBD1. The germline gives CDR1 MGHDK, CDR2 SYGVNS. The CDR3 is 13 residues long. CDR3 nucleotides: TGTGCCAGCGGAGACAGGGTTAATTCACCCCTCCACTTC. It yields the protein CASGDRVNSPLHF. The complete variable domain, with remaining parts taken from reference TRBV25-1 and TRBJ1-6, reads EADIYQTPRYLVIGTGKKITLECSQTMGHDKMYWYQQDPGMELHLIHYSYGVNSTEKGDLSSESTVSRIRTEHFPLTLESARPSHTSQYLCASGDRVNSPLHFGNGTRLTVT.

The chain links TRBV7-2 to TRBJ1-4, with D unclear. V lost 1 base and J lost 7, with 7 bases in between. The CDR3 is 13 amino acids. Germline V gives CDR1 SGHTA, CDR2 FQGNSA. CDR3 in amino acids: CASSLESTEKLFF. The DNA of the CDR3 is TGTGCCAGCAGCTTAGAGTCTACTGAAAAACTGTTTTTT.

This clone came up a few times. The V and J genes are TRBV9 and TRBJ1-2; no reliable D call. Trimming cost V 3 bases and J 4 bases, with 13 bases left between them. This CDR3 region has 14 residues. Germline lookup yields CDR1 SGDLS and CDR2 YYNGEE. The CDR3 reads CASSDPGEGYGYTF. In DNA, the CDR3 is TGTGCCAGCAGCGACCCCGGCGAGGGCTATGGCTACACCTTC.

CDR3 sequence: CASSQDRVMSSPLHF. CDR3 nucleotides: TGCGCCAGCAGCCAAGATCGGGTCATGAGCTCACCCCTCCACTTT. The V gene is TRBV4-3, the J gene TRBJ1-6; D not resolved. V gave up 0 bases and J gave up 10 bases, with 13 bases separating them. CDR1 is LGHNA and CDR2 is YSLEER in the germline V gene. The CDR3 covers 15 residues.

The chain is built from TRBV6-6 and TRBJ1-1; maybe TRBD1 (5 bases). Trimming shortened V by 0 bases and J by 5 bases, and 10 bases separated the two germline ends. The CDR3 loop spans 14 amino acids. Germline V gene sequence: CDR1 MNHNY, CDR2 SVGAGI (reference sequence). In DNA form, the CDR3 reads TGTGCCAGCAGTTACTCGCAGGGTGAGACTGAAGCTTTCTTT. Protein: CASSYSQGETEAFF.

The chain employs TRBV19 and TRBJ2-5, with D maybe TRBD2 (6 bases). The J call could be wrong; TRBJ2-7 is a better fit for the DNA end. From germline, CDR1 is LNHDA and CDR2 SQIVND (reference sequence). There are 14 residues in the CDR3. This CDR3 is CASREAGSYYEQYF. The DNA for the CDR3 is TGTGCCAGTAGGGAAGCCGGGAGTTACTACGAGCAGTACTTC.

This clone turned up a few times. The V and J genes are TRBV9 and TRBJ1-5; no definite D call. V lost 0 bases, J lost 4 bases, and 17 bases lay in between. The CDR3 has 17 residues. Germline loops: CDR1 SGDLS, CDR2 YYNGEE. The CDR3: CASSVAFGIGRNQPQHF. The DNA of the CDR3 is TGTGCCAGCAGCGTAGCGTTCGGGATCGGGAGGAATCAGCCCCAGCATTTT.

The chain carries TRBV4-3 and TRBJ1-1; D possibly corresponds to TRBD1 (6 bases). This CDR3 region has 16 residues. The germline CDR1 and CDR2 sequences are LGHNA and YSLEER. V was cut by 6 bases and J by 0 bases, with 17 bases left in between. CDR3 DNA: TGCGCCAGCAGAGCTTATACAGGGCCCATGAACACTGAAGCTTTCTTT. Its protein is CASRAYTGPMNTEAFF.

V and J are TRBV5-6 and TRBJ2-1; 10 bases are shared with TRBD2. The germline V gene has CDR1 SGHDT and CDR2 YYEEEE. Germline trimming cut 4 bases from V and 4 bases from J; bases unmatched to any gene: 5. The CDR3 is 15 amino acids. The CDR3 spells CASSQGLARYNEQFF. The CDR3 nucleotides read TGTGCCAGCAGCCAGGGACTAGCGCGGTACAATGAGCAGTTCTTC.

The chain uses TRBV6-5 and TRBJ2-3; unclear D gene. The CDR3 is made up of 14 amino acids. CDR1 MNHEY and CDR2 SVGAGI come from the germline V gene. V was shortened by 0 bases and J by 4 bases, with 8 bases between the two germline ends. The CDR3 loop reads CASSYSVVSDTQYF. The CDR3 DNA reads TGTGCCAGCAGTTACTCGGTAGTTTCAGATACGCAGTATTTT.

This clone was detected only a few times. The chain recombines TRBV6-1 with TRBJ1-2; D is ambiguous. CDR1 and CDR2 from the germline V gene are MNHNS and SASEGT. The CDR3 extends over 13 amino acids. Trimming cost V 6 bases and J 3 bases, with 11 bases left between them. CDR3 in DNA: TGTGCCAGCAGCGCCGGGGTTTACTATGGCTACACCTTC. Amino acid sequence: CASSAGVYYGYTF.

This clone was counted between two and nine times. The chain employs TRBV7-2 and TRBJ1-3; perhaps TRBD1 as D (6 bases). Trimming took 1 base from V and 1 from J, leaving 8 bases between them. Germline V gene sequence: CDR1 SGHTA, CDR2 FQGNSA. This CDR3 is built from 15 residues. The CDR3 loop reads CASSLGQASGNTIYF. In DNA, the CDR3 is TGTGCCAGCAGCTTAGGACAGGCGTCTGGAAACACCATATATTTT. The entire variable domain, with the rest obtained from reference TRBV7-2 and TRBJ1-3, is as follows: GAGVSQSPSNKVTEKGKDVELRCDPISGHTALYWYRQSLGQGLEFLIYFQGNSAPDKSGLPSDRFSAERTGGSVSTLTIQRTQQEDSAVYLCASSLGQASGNTIYFGEGSWLTVV.

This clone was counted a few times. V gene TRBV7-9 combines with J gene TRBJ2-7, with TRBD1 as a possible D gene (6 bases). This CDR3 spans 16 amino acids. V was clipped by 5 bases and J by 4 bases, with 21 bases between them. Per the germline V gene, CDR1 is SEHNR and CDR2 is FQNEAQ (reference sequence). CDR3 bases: TGTGCCAGCAGCCCTTCTGGGGGCAGCCATGTTTACGAGCAGTACTTC. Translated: CASSPSGGSHVYEQYF.

CDR3 loop: CASSPGGQGRQPQHF. The CDR3 nucleotides read TGCGCCAGCAGCCCTGGGGGACAGGGGCGCCAGCCCCAGCATTTT. The genes are TRBV4-1 and TRBJ1-5, with 10 bases identical to TRBD1. V trimming: 4 bases; J trimming: 7 bases; junction bases outside the gene matches: 7. This CDR3 spans 15 amino acids. Germline CDR1 reads MGHRA; CDR2 reads YSYEKL.